A single sample is the source of the 15 T cell receptor beta chains below, sequenced in a study of identifying expanded T cells in peripheral blood. The assay was immunoSEQ multiplex PCR, and TCRdb's table has in-frame clones only and misses some. The sample lists about 130,000 clones; 65% to 90% were seen once. The specimen sequenced was blood. The receptors here all came from a person aged 18 to 69 in good health.

The chain uses TRBV4-3 and TRBJ2-7, with D hard to call. Germline assignment: CDR1 LGHNA and CDR2 YSLEER. The CDR3 has 13 residues. V gave up 1 base and J gave up 2 bases, with 6 bases separating them. The CDR3 nucleotides read TGCGCCAGCAGCCAAGGACTTCCCTACGAGCAGTACTTC. As protein: CASSQGLPYEQYF.

The rearrangement joins TRBV6-1 to TRBJ1-2; the D gene is possibly TRBD1 (6 bases). V gave up 1 base and J gave up 7 bases, with 13 bases separating them. Germline CDR1 reads MNHNS; CDR2 reads SASEGT. CDR3 size: 14 residues. CDR3 nucleotide sequence: TGTGCCAGCAGTGAAGGTTGGGGGGCAGGTGGCTACACCTTC. This sequence encodes CASSEGWGAGGYTF.

This sequence joins TRBV25-1 and TRBJ2-7; TRBD1 matches 9 bases. With V trimmed by 0 bases and J by 7 bases, 7 bases remained unmatched. Germline values: CDR1 MGHDK, CDR2 SYGVNS. The CDR3 extends over 15 amino acids. As DNA, the CDR3 is TGTGCCAGCAGTGAATATTCGGACAGGGGATTGGAGCAGTACTTC. Amino acids: CASSEYSDRGLEQYF.

The V and J genes are TRBV4-3 and TRBJ1-1; D ambiguous. The CDR3 is 13 residues long. Germline V CDR1 and CDR2: LGHNA, YSLEER. V was shortened by 0 bases and J by 1 base, with 3 bases between the two germline ends. CDR3 in DNA: TGCGCCAGCAGCCAAGATTCGAACACTGAAGCTTTCTTT. Protein sequence: CASSQDSNTEAFF.

The chain recombines TRBV7-8 with TRBJ2-1; TRBD2 matches 10 bases. Trimming removed 5 bases from V and 4 bases from J; junction bases left unmatched: 8. Germline lookup yields CDR1 SGHVS and CDR2 FQNEAQ. This CDR3 spans 16 amino acids. The CDR3 reads CASSLGLAGAYNEQFF. As DNA, the CDR3 is TGTGCCAGCAGCCTGGGGCTAGCGGGGGCGTACAATGAGCAGTTCTTC. Combining the CDR3 with reference TRBV7-8 and TRBJ2-1 gives the whole variable domain GAGVSQSPRYKVAKRGQDVALRCDPISGHVSLFWYQQALGQGPEFLTYFQNEAQLDKSGLPSDRFFAERPEGSVSTLKIQRTQQEDSAVYLCASSLGLAGAYNEQFFGPGTRLTVL.

The chain recombines TRBV20-1 with TRBJ2-1; D gene uncertain. This CDR3 has 11 amino acids. Germline lookup yields CDR1 DFQATT and CDR2 SNEGSKA (reference sequence). The CDR3 coding sequence is TGCAGCCGAATGACATCCAATGAGCAGTTCTTC. This sequence encodes CSRMTSNEQFF.

The chain couples TRBV7-2 to TRBJ2-7; the D gene is possibly TRBD2 (6 bases). CDR1 is SGHTA and CDR2 is FQGNSA in the germline V gene. CDR3 size: 14 residues. The V end lost 2 bases, the J end lost 6 bases, and 14 bases lay between the germline ends. As DNA, the CDR3 is TGTGCCAGCAGCTTATGGCGGGACCAGAGCGAGCAGTACTTC. Translating it yields CASSLWRDQSEQYF.

The rearrangement joins TRBV19 to TRBJ2-3, with TRBD1 identical over 8 bases. This CDR3 has 16 amino acids. Germline CDR1 and CDR2: LNHDA and SQIVND (reference sequence). J gave up 5 bases and V 4 bases, and 11 bases lay outside the gene matches. The chain's CDR3 is CASSNFGQGKGDTQYF. The CDR3 DNA reads TGTGCCAGTAGTAATTTCGGACAGGGCAAGGGAGATACGCAGTATTTT.

This sequence joins TRBV28 and TRBJ2-1, with 7 bases fitting TRBD1. The germline V gene encodes CDR1 MDHEN and CDR2 SYDVKM. The CDR3 runs to 18 residues. After removal of 6 bases from V and 7 bases from J, the junction contained 21 bases not matched to a gene. The CDR3 protein is CASSRPPHRKDRRNEQFF. The CDR3, as DNA: TGTGCCAGCAGCCGACCCCCTCACCGAAAGGACAGGCGGAATGAGCAGTTCTTC.

V and J are TRBV19 and TRBJ2-2, with a weak D call TRBD2 (7 bases). CDR3 size: 16 residues. V lost 6 bases and J 7 bases, leaving 21 bases between the germline ends. Germline CDR1 LNHDA, CDR2 SQIVND (reference sequence). CDR3 DNA: TGTGCCAGTAGCCCCTGGGGGGGGCAACGGGACGGGGAGCTGTTTTTT. It specifies CASSPWGGQRDGELFF.

This clone has just one count. The chain joins TRBV15 to TRBJ1-5; the match to TRBD1 covers 7 bases. CDR1 LNHNV and CDR2 YYDKDF come from the germline V gene (reference sequence). CDR3 size: 15 residues. Germline trimming cut 0 bases from V and 5 bases from J; bases unmatched to any gene: 4. This chain's CDR3 is CATSRDRDRDQPQHF. CDR3 nucleotides: TGTGCCACCAGCAGAGATCGGGACAGAGATCAGCCCCAGCATTTT.

V usage is TRBV6-6 and J usage is TRBJ2-5, with a tentative D call TRBD1 (6 bases). Trimming shortened V by 1 base and J by 2 bases, and 8 bases separated the two germline ends. This CDR3 comprises 14 residues. Germline CDR1 is MNHNY and CDR2 is SVGAGI (reference sequence). Here the CDR3 DNA reads TGTGCCAGCAGTTACTTGCAGGGGCAAGAGACCCAGTACTTC. Translating gives CASSYLQGQETQYF.

The gene calls are TRBV18 and TRBJ1-1, with no clear D. Trimming took off 6 bases at V and 1 base at J, with 9 bases between the two ends. The germline gives CDR1 KGHSH, CDR2 LQKENI. The CDR3 length is 13 residues. The CDR3 reads CASSESQNTEAFF. The CDR3 DNA is TGTGCCAGCTCCGAAAGTCAGAACACTGAAGCTTTCTTT.

J is TRBJ2-7 and V is TRBV2; 7 positions agree with TRBD1. Unmatched junction bases numbered 5, after V lost 6 bases and J lost 0 bases. CDR1 and CDR2 from the germline V gene are SNHLY and FYNNEI. CDR3 length equals 14 residues. The CDR3 sequence: CASRVDRSSYEQYF. The DNA of the CDR3 is TGTGCCAGCAGAGTGGACAGGAGCTCCTACGAGCAGTACTTC.

V and J are TRBV6-5 and TRBJ1-1; D unclear. The CDR3 is 14 amino acids. Germline V gene sequence: CDR1 MNHEY, CDR2 SVGAGI. V was clipped by 4 bases and J by 4 bases, with 13 bases between them. This CDR3 is CASSLQQSPTEAFF. The CDR3 DNA reads as TGTGCCAGCAGTTTACAACAGTCCCCCACTGAAGCTTTCTTT.